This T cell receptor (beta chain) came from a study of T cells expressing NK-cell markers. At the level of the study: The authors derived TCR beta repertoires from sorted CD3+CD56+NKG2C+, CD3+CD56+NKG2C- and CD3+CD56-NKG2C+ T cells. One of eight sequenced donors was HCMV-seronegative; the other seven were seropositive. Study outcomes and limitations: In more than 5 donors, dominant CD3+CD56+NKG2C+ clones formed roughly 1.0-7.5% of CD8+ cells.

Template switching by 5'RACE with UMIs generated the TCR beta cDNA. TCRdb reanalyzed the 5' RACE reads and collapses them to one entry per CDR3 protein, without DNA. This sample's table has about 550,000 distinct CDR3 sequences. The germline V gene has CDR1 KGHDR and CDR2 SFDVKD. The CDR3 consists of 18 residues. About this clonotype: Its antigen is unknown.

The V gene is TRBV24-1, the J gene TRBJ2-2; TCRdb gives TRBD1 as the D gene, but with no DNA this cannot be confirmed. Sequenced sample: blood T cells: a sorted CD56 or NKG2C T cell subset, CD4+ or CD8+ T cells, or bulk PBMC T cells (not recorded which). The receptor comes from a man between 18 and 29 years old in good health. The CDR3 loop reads CATSHHLPGHLNTGELFF.